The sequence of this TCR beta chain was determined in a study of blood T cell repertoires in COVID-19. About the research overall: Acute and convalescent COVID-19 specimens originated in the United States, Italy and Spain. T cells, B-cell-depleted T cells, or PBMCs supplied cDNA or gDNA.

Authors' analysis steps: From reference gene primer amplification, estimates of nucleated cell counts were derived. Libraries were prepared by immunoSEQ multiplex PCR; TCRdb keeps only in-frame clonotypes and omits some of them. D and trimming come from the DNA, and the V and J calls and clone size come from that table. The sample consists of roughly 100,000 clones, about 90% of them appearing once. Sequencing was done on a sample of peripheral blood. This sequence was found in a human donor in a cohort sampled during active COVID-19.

The CDR3 loop is CASSSTGGHNDEQYF. The CDR3 DNA reads TGTGCCAGCAGTTCGACGGGGGGTCATAACGACGAGCAGTACTTC. The chain couples TRBV28 to TRBJ2-7, with 7 bases matching TRBD2. Trimming removed 4 bases from V and 5 bases from J; junction bases left unmatched: 11. The CDR3 is 15 residues long. Germline V gene data show CDR1 as MDHEN and CDR2 as SYDVKM.